The 26 T cell receptor beta chains below were found in one sample sequenced in a study of OX40 agonist ivuxolimab in advanced cancers. TCRdb keeps only in-frame clones here, not all; method: immunoSEQ multiplex PCR. The sample has fewer than 80,000 clones, roughly 90% seen once. Sequencing used CD4+ or CD8+ T cells sorted from blood, obtained in a trial of the OX40 agonist ivuxolimab. The origin of the receptors is an adult with an advanced solid tumor such as melanoma, head and neck, liver or kidney cancer.

The chain has TRBV25-1 and TRBJ2-7, with a weak D call TRBD1 (5 bases). V gave up 6 bases and J gave up 3 bases, with 15 bases separating them. There are 14 residues in the CDR3. From germline, CDR1 is MGHDK and CDR2 SYGVNS. This chain's CDR3 is CASRDTGKIYEQYF. The CDR3 nucleotides are TGTGCCAGCAGGGATACAGGTAAAATCTACGAGCAGTACTTC.

The CDR3 coding sequence is TGTGCCAGCAGTTTATGGGGGGGACAAGTAGAGAGCAAGCCCCAGCATTTT. It yields the protein CASSLWGGQVESKPQHF. This chain joins TRBV28 and TRBJ1-5; the D gene is possibly TRBD1 (6 bases). This CDR3 is 17 amino acids long. Germline V gene sequence: CDR1 MDHEN, CDR2 SYDVKM. Deletions cut 0 bases from V and 8 bases from J, with 20 bases between.

This CDR3 is CASHLSAGANNEQFF. The CDR3 DNA follows: TGTGCCAGCCACCTCAGTGCGGGAGCAAACAATGAGCAGTTCTTC. This chain uses TRBV28 with TRBJ2-1, with TRBD2 matching over 7 bases. CDR1 and CDR2 (germline): MDHEN, SYDVKM. This CDR3 is 15 amino acids long. The trim removed 8 bases at V and 5 bases at J, leaving 12 bases unmatched.

J is TRBJ2-7 and V is TRBV7-2; 10 bases match TRBD1. CDR3 length equals 16 residues. The V segment lost 5 bases and the J segment 0 bases; nucleotides outside the gene matches: 7. Germline values: CDR1 SGHTA, CDR2 FQGNSA. CDR3 DNA: TGTGCCAGCAGCCCGGGACAGGGGCTGAGCTCCTACGAGCAGTACTTC. Encoded protein: CASSPGQGLSSYEQYF.

This chain links TRBV10-1 with TRBJ2-2, with 10 bases fitting TRBD2. This CDR3 is built from 18 residues. The V segment lost 0 bases and the J segment 3 bases; nucleotides outside the gene matches: 7. Germline V gene sequence: CDR1 WNHNN, CDR2 SYGVQD (reference sequence). The CDR3 DNA is TGCGCCAGCAGTGAGTCAGGGCTAGCGGGGGCCCACACCGGGGAGCTGTTTTTT. It codes for CASSESGLAGAHTGELFF.

J is TRBJ2-7 and V is TRBV25-1; a possible D gene is TRBD2 (6 bases). Germline CDR1 MGHDK, CDR2 SYGVNS. V lost 4 bases to trimming and J lost 7 bases, with 17 bases between them. This CDR3 has 14 amino acids. The CDR3 protein is CASSGPGRTNEQYF. CDR3 in DNA: TGTGCCAGCAGTGGTCCGGGGAGGACTAATGAGCAGTACTTC.

The gene calls are TRBV18 and TRBJ1-1; no firm D call. Germline CDR1 reads KGHSH; CDR2 reads LQKENI. CDR3 length: 11 amino acids. Deletions cut 2 bases from V and 3 bases from J, with 1 base between. This CDR3 reads CASSPDTEAFF. CDR3 bases: TGTGCCAGCTCACCAGACACTGAAGCTTTCTTT.

The chain employs TRBV7-2 and TRBJ1-6; D remains ambiguous. Deletions cut 0 bases from V and 9 bases from J, with 15 bases between. In germline, CDR1 is SGHTA, CDR2 FQGNSA. The CDR3 length is 16 residues. The CDR3 DNA is TGTGCCAGCAGCTTAGCGGAGGGTATAGTTAGTTCACCCCTCCACTTT. This sequence encodes CASSLAEGIVSSPLHF.

The chain is built from TRBV6-1 and TRBJ1-1; the D is unclear. V lost 4 bases, J lost 1 base, and 10 bases lay in between. The CDR3 sequence is 14 residues long. Per germline, CDR1 MNHNS and CDR2 SASEGT. CDR3 in DNA: TGTGCCAGCAGTGCCTACATGGAGAACACTGAAGCTTTCTTT. It yields the protein CASSAYMENTEAFF.

This clone occurred once. The V and J genes are TRBV7-3 and TRBJ1-5; no clear D gene. Germline assignment: CDR1 SGHTA and CDR2 FQGTGA. V dropped 4 bases and J dropped 5 bases, with 15 bases sitting between them. This CDR3 comprises 15 residues. The CDR3 reads CASSSLYGGDQPQHF. The CDR3 DNA reads as TGTGCCAGCAGCTCTCTTTACGGAGGTGATCAGCCCCAGCATTTT.

CDR3 residues: CASSFTSSGANVLTF. Written as DNA, the CDR3 is TGTGCCAGCAGCTTCACTAGCTCTGGGGCCAACGTCCTGACTTTC. This chain uses TRBV11-1 with TRBJ2-6; tentatively, D is TRBD2 (5 bases). V dropped 3 bases and J dropped 0 bases, with 6 bases sitting between them. Germline V gene data show CDR1 as SGHAT and CDR2 as FQDESV (reference sequence). This CDR3 region has 15 residues.

This sequence joins TRBV19 and TRBJ1-4; 8 bases align to TRBD1. Germline V gene lookup returns CDR1 LNHDA and CDR2 SQIVND (reference sequence). The CDR3 extends over 16 amino acids. The V segment lost 8 bases and the J segment 0 bases; nucleotides outside the gene matches: 8. Here the CDR3 reads CASLRTGRATNEKLFF. The CDR3 DNA follows: TGTGCCAGTTTGCGGACAGGGAGGGCAACTAATGAAAAACTGTTTTTT.

V and J are TRBV19 and TRBJ2-1; D not resolved. Germline V gene sequence: CDR1 LNHDA, CDR2 SQIVND (reference sequence). V lost 4 bases and J 4 bases, leaving 14 bases between the germline ends. CDR3 length: 15 amino acids. CDR3 region: CASSTWGLLYNEQFF. The CDR3, as DNA: TGTGCCAGTAGTACATGGGGATTGTTATACAATGAGCAGTTCTTC. Complete variable domain (other parts from reference TRBV19 and TRBJ2-1): DGGITQSPKYLFRKEGQNVTLSCEQNLNHDAMYWYRQDPGQGLRLIYYSQIVNDFQKGDIAEGYSVSREKKESFPLTVTSAQKNPTAFYLCASSTWGLLYNEQFFGPGTRLTVL.

This chain joins TRBV5-5 and TRBJ2-7, with D tentatively TRBD1 (6 bases). The CDR3 sequence is 16 residues long. V lost 3 bases and J 3 bases, leaving 19 bases between the germline ends. Germline assignment: CDR1 SGHKS and CDR2 YYEKEE (reference sequence). CDR3 sequence: CASSSSIGQGRYEQYF. DNA of the CDR3: TGTGCCAGCAGCTCGAGCATTGGGCAGGGGCGCTACGAGCAGTACTTC.

The chain recombines TRBV9 with TRBJ2-7; TRBD2 agrees at 8 bases. V gave up 4 bases and J gave up 0 bases; unmatched junction bases: 21. CDR1 is SGDLS and CDR2 is YYNGEE in the germline V gene. The length of the CDR3 is 20 residues. DNA of the CDR3: TGTGCCAGCAGCCCCCGTGGTGGGGTAGGTAGCGGGGCCTACTCCTACGAGCAGTACTTC. It yields the protein CASSPRGGVGSGAYSYEQYF.

This clone appeared a few times. The chain recombines TRBV28 with TRBJ1-5; D remains unclear. Between the trimmed V and J ends, which lost 7 bases and 5 bases, there was a span of 12 bases. Germline V gene lookup returns CDR1 MDHEN and CDR2 SYDVKM. This CDR3 spans 13 amino acids. In nucleotides, the CDR3 is TGTGCCAGCATTAGACTGCGGGATCAGCCCCAGCATTTT. Residues: CASIRLRDQPQHF.

V usage is TRBV5-1 and J usage is TRBJ1-4; unclear D gene. V was clipped by 0 bases and J by 6 bases, with 12 bases between them. This CDR3 region has 15 residues. Germline V gene lookup returns CDR1 SGHRS and CDR2 YFSETQ. The CDR3 nucleotides read TGCGCCAGCAGCTTGGAATCTTTATTCGATGAAAAACTGTTTTTT. It translates to CASSLESLFDEKLFF.

The chain uses TRBV5-1 and TRBJ1-1; D is perhaps TRBD1 (5 bases). The CDR3 is made up of 14 amino acids. Germline CDR1 is SGHRS and CDR2 is YFSETQ. Trimming removed 1 base from V and 3 bases from J, with 10 bases in between. CDR3 sequence (DNA): TGCGCCAGCAGCTTGCTTAGGGGAGACACTGAAGCTTTCTTT. Translated: CASSLLRGDTEAFF.

V and J are TRBV7-3 and TRBJ2-3; D may be TRBD2 (6 bases). The germline V and J ends were trimmed by 2 bases and 3 bases, with 12 bases remaining between them. CDR3 size: 15 residues. The germline gives CDR1 SGHTA, CDR2 FQGTGA. The CDR3 DNA reads TGTGCCAGCAGCTTAGGACCGGGAGAAACAGATACGCAGTATTTT. Translation gives CASSLGPGETDTQYF. Filled out from reference TRBV7-3 and TRBJ2-3, the complete variable domain reads GAGVSQTPSNKVTEKGKYVELRCDPISGHTALYWYRQSLGQGPEFLIYFQGTGAADDSGLPNDRFFAVRPEGSVSTLKIQRTERGDSAVYLCASSLGPGETDTQYFGPGTRLTVL.

This chain links TRBV7-2 with TRBJ1-2; 10 bases align to TRBD1. V gave up 5 bases and J gave up 5 bases; unmatched junction bases: 5. Germline CDR1 SGHTA, CDR2 FQGNSA. This CDR3 has 14 amino acids. The CDR3 here is CASSPRTGGYGYTF. CDR3 in DNA: TGTGCCAGCAGCCCCAGGACAGGGGGGTATGGCTACACCTTC.

The V gene is TRBV10-3, the J gene TRBJ2-3; possibly TRBD2 for D (5 bases). Per the germline V gene, CDR1 is ENHRY and CDR2 is SYGVKD. The CDR3 length is 16 residues. V lost 3 bases to trimming and J lost 5 bases, with 18 bases between them. The CDR3 loop is CAISDPRGSEKDTQYF. CDR3 DNA sequence: TGTGCCATCAGTGACCCCCGGGGTAGCGAGAAAGATACGCAGTATTTT.

This clone was counted once. The chain employs TRBV2 and TRBJ2-1, with D possibly TRBD1 on 5 matching bases. This CDR3 contains 16 residues. Germline V gene sequence: CDR1 SNHLY, CDR2 FYNNEI. The ends were cut back, 7 bases at V and 0 bases at J, with 16 bases in the middle. This CDR3 reads CASTLQGMNSYNEQFF. DNA for the CDR3: TGTGCCAGCACGTTGCAGGGAATGAACTCCTACAATGAGCAGTTCTTC.

This chain connects TRBV7-2 to TRBJ2-3; TRBD2 matches at 11 bases. Germline CDR1 reads SGHTA; CDR2 reads FQGNSA. With V trimmed by 5 bases and J by 3 bases, 7 bases remained unmatched. CDR3 length equals 16 residues. Here the CDR3 DNA reads TGTGCCAGCAGCATACTAGCGGGAGATAGGACAGATACGCAGTATTTT. Protein product: CASSILAGDRTDTQYF.

The gene calls are TRBV7-2 and TRBJ2-3; D possibly uses TRBD1 or TRBD2 (6 bases each). The CDR3 loop spans 16 amino acids. Trimming removed 7 bases at V and 6 bases at J, with 23 bases between. In germline, CDR1 is SGHTA, CDR2 FQGNSA. This CDR3 is CASIRGGRVLTDTQYF. Written as DNA, the CDR3 is TGTGCCAGCATCCGAGGGGGGCGTGTTCTGACTGATACGCAGTATTTT.

The J gene is TRBJ1-5, the V gene TRBV18; TRBD1 might be the D (5 bases). CDR1 and CDR2 (germline): KGHSH, LQKENI. V was pared by 3 bases and J by 11 bases, with 14 bases between. The CDR3 runs to 13 residues. The CDR3 region is CASSPLRDEAQHF. In DNA form, the CDR3 reads TGTGCCAGCTCACCGCTCAGGGATGAAGCCCAGCATTTT.

The CDR3 region has the DNA TGTGCCAGCAAGGGCAGGGTTGCAACTAATGAAAAACTGTTTTTT. Amino acid sequence: CASKGRVATNEKLFF. V gene TRBV25-1 combines with J gene TRBJ1-4; TRBD1 is a possible D gene (5 bases). Germline V gives CDR1 MGHDK, CDR2 SYGVNS. This CDR3 is built from 15 residues. Between the trimmed V and J ends, which lost 7 bases and 0 bases, there was a span of 12 bases.